Each of the 2 T cell receptor beta chains below was sequenced from the same sample in a study of blood T cell repertoires in COVID-19. The repertoire was sequenced with immunoSEQ multiplex PCR; TCRdb's copy has only in-frame clones and lacks some. The sample has approximately 230,000 clones; 88% are singletons. Sequencing was performed on peripheral blood. The receptors derive from a man aged 80 or over with acute or convalescent COVID-19.

The chain recombines TRBV18 with TRBJ2-1; 7 positions agree with TRBD2. The CDR3 length is 12 residues. Looked up from germline, CDR1 is KGHSH and CDR2 is LQKENI. Trimming at V came to 6 bases and at J to 10 bases, leaving 6 bases not matched to a gene. The CDR3 nucleotides read TGTGCCAGCTCCCAAACTAGCGACGAGCAGTTCTTC. Translated, it gives CASSQTSDEQFF.

The chain joins TRBV28 to TRBJ1-5, with D possibly being TRBD1 (6 bases). In germline, CDR1 is MDHEN, CDR2 SYDVKM. V lost 6 bases to trimming and J lost 3 bases, with 15 bases between them. The CDR3 sequence is 15 residues long. The CDR3 spells CASSRTGSANQPQHF. The CDR3 DNA sequence: TGTGCCAGCAGCCGAACAGGGTCCGCCAATCAGCCCCAGCATTTT.